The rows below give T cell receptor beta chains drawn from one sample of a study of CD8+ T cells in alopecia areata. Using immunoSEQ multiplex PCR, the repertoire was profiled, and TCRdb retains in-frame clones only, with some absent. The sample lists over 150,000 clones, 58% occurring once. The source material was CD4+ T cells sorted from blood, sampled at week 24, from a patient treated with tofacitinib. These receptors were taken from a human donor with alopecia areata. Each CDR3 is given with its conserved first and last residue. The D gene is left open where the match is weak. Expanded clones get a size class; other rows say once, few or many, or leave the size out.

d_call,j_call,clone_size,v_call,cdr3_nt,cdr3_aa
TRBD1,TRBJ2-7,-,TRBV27,TGTGCCAGCAGCTTTATCCCGGACAGGGGCTCCTACGAGCAGTACTTC,CASSFIPDRGSYEQYF
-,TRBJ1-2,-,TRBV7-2,TGTGCCAGCAGCTTAGAGCGGGGGCGTAACTATGGCTACACCTTC,CASSLERGRNYGYTF
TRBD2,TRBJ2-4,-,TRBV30,TGTGCCTGGAGTGCGGGGCCGACTAGCGGGATTCAGTACTTC,CAWSAGPTSGIQYF
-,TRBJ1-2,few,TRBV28,TGTGCCAGCACCCCGGGGGACTATGGCTACACCTTC,CASTPGDYGYTF
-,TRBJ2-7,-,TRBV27,TGTGCCAGCAGGGACTCCTACGAGCAGTACTTC,CASRDSYEQYF
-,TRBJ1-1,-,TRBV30,TGTGCCTGGAGTGTACTACGGGGTAGGACTGAAGCTTTCTTT,CAWSVLRGRTEAFF
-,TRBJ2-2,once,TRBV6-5,TGTGCCAGCAGTTACTCGATAGGGGCCGGGGAGCTGTTTTTT,CASSYSIGAGELFF
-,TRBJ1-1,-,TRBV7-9,TGTGCCAGCACGGTGGGGCAAGTCACTGAAGCTTTCTTT,CASTVGQVTEAFF
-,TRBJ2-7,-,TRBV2,TGTGCCAGCACCCCCTTGGGCACATTTTTCTACGAGCAGTACTTC,CASTPLGTFFYEQYF
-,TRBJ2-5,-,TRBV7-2,TGTGCCAGCAGCCCCCCGGCGGACGGCAAAGAGACCCAGTACTTC,CASSPPADGKETQYF
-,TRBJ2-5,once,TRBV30,TGTGCCTGGAATGGTGACAACCAAGAGACCCAGTACTTC,CAWNGDNQETQYF
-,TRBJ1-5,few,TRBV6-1,TGTGCCAGCACCCGGGGGATCGGCGGCAATCAGCCCCAGCATTTT,CASTRGIGGNQPQHF
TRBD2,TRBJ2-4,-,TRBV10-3,TGTGCCATCAGTGAGGAGGGCCTAGCGGGAGGACCTTTAGCCAAAAACATTCAGTACTTC,CAISEEGLAGGPLAKNIQYF